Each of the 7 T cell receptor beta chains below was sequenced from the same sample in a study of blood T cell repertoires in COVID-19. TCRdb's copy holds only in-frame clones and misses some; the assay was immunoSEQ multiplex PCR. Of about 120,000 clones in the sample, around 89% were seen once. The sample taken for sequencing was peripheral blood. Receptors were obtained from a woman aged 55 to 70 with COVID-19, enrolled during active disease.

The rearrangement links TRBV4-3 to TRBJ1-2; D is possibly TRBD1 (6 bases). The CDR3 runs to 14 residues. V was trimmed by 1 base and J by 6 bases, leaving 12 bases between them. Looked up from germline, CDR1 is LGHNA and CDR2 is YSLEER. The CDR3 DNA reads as TGCGCCAGCAGCCAAGTGGGACACGGGGATGGCTACACCTTC. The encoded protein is CASSQVGHGDGYTF.

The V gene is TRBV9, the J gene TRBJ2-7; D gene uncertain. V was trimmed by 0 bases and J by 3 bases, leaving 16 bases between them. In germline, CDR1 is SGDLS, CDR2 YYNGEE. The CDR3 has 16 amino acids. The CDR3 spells CASSVDRLNTIYEQYF. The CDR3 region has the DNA TGTGCCAGCAGCGTAGATCGTCTCAATACTATCTACGAGCAGTACTTC. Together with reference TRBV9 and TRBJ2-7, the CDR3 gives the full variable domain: DSGVTQTPKHLITATGQRVTLRCSPRSGDLSVYWYQQSLDQGLQFLIQYYNGEERAKGNILERFSAQQFPDLHSELNLSSLELGDSALYFCASSVDRLNTIYEQYFGPGTRLTVT.

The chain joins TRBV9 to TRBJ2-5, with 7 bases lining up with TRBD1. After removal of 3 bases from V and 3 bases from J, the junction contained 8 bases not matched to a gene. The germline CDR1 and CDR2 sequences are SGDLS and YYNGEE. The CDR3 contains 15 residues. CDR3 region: CASSATGSTEETQYF. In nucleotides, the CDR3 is TGTGCCAGCAGCGCGACAGGGTCCACGGAAGAGACCCAGTACTTC. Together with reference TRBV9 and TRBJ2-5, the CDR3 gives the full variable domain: DSGVTQTPKHLITATGQRVTLRCSPRSGDLSVYWYQQSLDQGLQFLIQYYNGEERAKGNILERFSAQQFPDLHSELNLSSLELGDSALYFCASSATGSTEETQYFGPGTRLLVL.

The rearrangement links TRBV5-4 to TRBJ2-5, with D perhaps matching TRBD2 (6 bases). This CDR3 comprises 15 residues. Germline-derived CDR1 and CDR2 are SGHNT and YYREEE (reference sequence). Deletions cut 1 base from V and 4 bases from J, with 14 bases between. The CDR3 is CASSLTRFGGETQYF. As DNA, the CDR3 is TGTGCCAGCAGCTTGACTCGCTTCGGGGGAGAGACCCAGTACTTC.

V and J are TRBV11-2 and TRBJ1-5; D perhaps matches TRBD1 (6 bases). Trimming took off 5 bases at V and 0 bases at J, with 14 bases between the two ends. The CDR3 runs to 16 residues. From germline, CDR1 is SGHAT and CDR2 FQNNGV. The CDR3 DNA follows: TGTGCCAGCAGCAGAGAGACAGGCTATAGCAATCAGCCCCAGCATTTT. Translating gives CASSRETGYSNQPQHF.

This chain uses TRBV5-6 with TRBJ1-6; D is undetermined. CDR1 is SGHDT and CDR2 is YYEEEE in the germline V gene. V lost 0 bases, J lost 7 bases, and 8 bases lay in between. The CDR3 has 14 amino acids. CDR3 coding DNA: TGTGCCAGCAGCTTGGCGGGTTTCAATTCACCCCTCCACTTT. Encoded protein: CASSLAGFNSPLHF.

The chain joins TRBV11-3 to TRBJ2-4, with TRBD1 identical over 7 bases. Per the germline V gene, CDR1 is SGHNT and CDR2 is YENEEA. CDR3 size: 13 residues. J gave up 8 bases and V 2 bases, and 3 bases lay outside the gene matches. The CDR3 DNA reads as TGTGCCAGCAGCTTACAGACAGGGTACATTCAGTACTTC. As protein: CASSLQTGYIQYF.